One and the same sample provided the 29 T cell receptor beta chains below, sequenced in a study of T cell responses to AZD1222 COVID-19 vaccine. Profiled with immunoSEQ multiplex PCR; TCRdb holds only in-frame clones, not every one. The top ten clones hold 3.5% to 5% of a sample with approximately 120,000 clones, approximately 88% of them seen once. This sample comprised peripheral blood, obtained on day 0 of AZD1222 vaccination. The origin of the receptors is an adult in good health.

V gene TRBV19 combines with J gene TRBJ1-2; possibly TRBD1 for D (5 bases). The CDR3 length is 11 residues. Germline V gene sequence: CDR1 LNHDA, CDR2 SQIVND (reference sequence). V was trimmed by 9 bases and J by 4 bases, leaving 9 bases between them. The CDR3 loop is CASSDSYGYTF. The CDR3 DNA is TGTGCCAGCTCCGACAGCTATGGCTACACCTTC. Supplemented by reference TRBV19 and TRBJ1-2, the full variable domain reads DGGITQSPKYLFRKEGQNVTLSCEQNLNHDAMYWYRQDPGQGLRLIYYSQIVNDFQKGDIAEGYSVSREKKESFPLTVTSAQKNPTAFYLCASSDSYGYTFGSGTRLTVV.

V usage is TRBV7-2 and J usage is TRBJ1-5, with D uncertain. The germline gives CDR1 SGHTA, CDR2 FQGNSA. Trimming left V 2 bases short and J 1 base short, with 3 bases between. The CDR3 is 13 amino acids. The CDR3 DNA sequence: TGTGCCAGCAGCTTAACGAGCAATCAGCCCCAGCATTTT. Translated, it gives CASSLTSNQPQHF.

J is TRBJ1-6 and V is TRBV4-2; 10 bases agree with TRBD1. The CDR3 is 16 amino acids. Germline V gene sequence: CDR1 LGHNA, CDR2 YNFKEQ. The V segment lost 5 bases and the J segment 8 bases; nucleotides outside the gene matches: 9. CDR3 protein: CASSAVDRGPYSPLHF. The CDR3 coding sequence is TGTGCCAGCAGCGCCGTTGACAGGGGGCCCTATTCACCCCTCCACTTT.

CDR3 sequence (DNA): TGCGCCAGCAGCGCCTCTAATCCAGCCACCTACGAGCAGTACTTC. This codes for CASSASNPATYEQYF. This chain joins TRBV5-1 and TRBJ2-7; D gene unclear. From germline, CDR1 is SGHRS and CDR2 YFSETQ. Deletions cut 4 bases from V and 2 bases from J, with 16 bases between. This CDR3 spans 15 amino acids.

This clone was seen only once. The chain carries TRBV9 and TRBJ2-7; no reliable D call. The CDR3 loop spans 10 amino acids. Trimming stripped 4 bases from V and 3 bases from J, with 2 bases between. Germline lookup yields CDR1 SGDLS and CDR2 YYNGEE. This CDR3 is CASSHYEQYF. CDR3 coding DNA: TGTGCCAGCAGCCACTACGAGCAGTACTTC.

The CDR3 here is CASRPERGSLNTEAFF. The CDR3 DNA reads TGTGCCAGCAGGCCCGAACGAGGGTCCTTGAACACTGAAGCTTTCTTT. The chain uses TRBV27 and TRBJ1-1; D is undetermined. There are 16 residues in the CDR3. Trimming stripped 6 bases from V and 0 bases from J, with 17 bases between. Germline V gene lookup returns CDR1 MNHEY and CDR2 SMNVEV (reference sequence).

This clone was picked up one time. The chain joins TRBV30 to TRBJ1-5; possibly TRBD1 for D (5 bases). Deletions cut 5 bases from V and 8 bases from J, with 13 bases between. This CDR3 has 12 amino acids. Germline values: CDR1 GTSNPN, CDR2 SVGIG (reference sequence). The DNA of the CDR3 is TGTGCCTGGTCCGGGGCCGGGGAGCCCCAGCATTTT. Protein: CAWSGAGEPQHF. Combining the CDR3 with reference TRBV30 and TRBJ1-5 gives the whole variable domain SQTIHQWPATLVQPVGSPLSLECTVEGTSNPNLYWYRQAAGRGLQLLFYSVGIGQISSEVPQNLSASRPQDRQFILSSKKLLLSDSGFYLCAWSGAGEPQHFGDGTRLSIL.

This chain's CDR3 is CASSPTGNNQPQHF. The CDR3 DNA follows: TGTGCCAGCAGTCCAACAGGGAACAATCAGCCCCAGCATTTT. The chain combines TRBV6-5 with TRBJ1-5; possibly TRBD1 for D (6 bases). This CDR3 has 14 residues. Germline-derived CDR1 and CDR2 are MNHEY and SVGAGI. Between the trimmed V and J ends, which lost 5 bases and 3 bases, there was a span of 11 bases.

The CDR3 nucleotides read TGTGCCATCAATGTCGCTAGCGGGGGCTGGAACGAGCAGTACTTC. Its protein is CAINVASGGWNEQYF. The V and J genes are TRBV10-3 and TRBJ2-7; 10 bases agree with TRBD2. Germline V gene sequence: CDR1 ENHRY, CDR2 SYGVKD. Losses at the gene ends were 7 bases for V and 5 bases for J; bases not matched to a gene: 11. This CDR3 is built from 15 residues.

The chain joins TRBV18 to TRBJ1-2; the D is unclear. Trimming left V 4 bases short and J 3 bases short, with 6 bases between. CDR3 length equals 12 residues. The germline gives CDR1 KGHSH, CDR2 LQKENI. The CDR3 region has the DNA TGTGCCAGCTCACTCCAGGACTATGGCTACACCTTC. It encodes CASSLQDYGYTF.

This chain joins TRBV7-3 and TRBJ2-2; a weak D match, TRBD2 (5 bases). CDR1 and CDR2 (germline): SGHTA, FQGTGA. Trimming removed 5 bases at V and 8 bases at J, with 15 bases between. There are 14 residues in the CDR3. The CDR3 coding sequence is TGTGCCAGCAGCGTATTTGAGGGCCAAGGGGAGCTGTTTTTT. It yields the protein CASSVFEGQGELFF.

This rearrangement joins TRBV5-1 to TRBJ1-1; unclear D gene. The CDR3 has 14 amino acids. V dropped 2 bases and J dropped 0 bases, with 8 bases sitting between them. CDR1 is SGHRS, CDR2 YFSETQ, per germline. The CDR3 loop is CASSLFSMNTEAFF. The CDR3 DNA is TGCGCCAGCAGCTTATTCAGCATGAACACTGAAGCTTTCTTT.

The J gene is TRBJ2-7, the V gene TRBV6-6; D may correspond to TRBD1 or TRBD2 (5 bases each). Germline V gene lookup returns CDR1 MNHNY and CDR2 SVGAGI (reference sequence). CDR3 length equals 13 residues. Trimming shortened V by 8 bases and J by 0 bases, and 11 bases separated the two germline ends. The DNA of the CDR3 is TGTGCCAGCCGGGACCCAAGCTCCTACGAGCAGTACTTC. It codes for CASRDPSSYEQYF.

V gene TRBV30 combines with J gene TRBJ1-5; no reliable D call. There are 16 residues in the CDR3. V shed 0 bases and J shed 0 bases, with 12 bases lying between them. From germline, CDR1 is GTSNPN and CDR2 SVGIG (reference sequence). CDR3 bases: TGTGCCTGGAGTGTACCTCGACTCCCTAGCAATCAGCCCCAGCATTTT. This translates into CAWSVPRLPSNQPQHF.

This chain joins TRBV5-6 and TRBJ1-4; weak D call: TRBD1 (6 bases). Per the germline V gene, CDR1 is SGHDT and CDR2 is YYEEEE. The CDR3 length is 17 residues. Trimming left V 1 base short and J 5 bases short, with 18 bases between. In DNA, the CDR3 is TGTGCCAGCAGCTTGCTCGGGACACCTAGGGGGAATGAAAAACTGTTTTTT. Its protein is CASSLLGTPRGNEKLFF.

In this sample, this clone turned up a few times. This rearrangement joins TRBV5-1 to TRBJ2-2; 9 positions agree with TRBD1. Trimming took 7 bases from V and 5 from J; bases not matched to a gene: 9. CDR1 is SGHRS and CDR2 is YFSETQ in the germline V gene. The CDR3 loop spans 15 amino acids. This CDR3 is CASETGTGNTGELFF. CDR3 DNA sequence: TGCGCCAGCGAGACCGGGACAGGGAATACCGGGGAGCTGTTTTTT. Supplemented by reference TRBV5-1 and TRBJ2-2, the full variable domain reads KAGVTQTPRYLIKTRGQQVTLSCSPISGHRSVSWYQQTPGQGLQFLFEYFSETQRNKGNFPGRFSGRQFSNSRSEMNVSTLELGDSALYLCASETGTGNTGELFFGEGSRLTVL.

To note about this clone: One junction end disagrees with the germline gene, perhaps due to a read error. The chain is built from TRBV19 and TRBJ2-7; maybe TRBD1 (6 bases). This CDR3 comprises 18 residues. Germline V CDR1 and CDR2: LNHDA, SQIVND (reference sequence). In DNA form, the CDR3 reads TGTGCCAGTAGTCTAGAAGGGCGAGTAAGGGACACCCCCTACGAGCAGTACTTC. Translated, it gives CASSLEGRVRDTPYEQYF. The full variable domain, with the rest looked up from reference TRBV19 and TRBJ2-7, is DGGITQSPKYLFRKEGQNVTLSCEQNLNHDAMYWYRQDPGQGLRLIYYSQIVNDFQKGDIAEGYSVSREKKESFPLTVTSAQKNPTAFYLCASSLEGRVRDTPYEQYFGPGTRLTVT.

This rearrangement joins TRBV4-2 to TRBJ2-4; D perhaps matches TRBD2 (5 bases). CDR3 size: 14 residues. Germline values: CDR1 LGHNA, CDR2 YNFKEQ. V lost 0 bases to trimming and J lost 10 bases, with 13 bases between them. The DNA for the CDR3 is TGTGCCAGCAGCCAAGAAGGTGGGGAGCCTATTCAGTACTTC. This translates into CASSQEGGEPIQYF.

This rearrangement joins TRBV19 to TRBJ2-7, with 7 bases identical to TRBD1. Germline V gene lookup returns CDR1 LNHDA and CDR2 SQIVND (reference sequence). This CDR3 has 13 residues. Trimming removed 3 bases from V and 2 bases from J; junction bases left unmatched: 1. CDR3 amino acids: CASSIQGAYEQYF. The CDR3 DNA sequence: TGTGCCAGTAGTATCCAGGGGGCCTACGAGCAGTACTTC. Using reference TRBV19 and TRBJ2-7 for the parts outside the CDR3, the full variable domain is DGGITQSPKYLFRKEGQNVTLSCEQNLNHDAMYWYRQDPGQGLRLIYYSQIVNDFQKGDIAEGYSVSREKKESFPLTVTSAQKNPTAFYLCASSIQGAYEQYFGPGTRLTVT.

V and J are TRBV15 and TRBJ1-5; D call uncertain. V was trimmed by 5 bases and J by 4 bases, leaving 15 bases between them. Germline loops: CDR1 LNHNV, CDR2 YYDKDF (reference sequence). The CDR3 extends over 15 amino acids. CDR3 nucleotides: TGTGCCACCAGCCTAGATTACAGTTCAAATCAGCCCCAGCATTTT. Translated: CATSLDYSSNQPQHF.

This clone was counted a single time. The CDR3 protein is CAISAPQGGVYEQYF. The CDR3 bases are TGTGCCATCAGCGCACCACAGGGTGGGGTCTACGAGCAGTACTTC. The chain links TRBV10-3 to TRBJ2-7, with D possibly being TRBD1 (6 bases). CDR3 length equals 15 residues. Trimming left V 6 bases short and J 3 bases short, with 18 bases between. CDR1 is ENHRY and CDR2 is SYGVKD in the germline V gene.

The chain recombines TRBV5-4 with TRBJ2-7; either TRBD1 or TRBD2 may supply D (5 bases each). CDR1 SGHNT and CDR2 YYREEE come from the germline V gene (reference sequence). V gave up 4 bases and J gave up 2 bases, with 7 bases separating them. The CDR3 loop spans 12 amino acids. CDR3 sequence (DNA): TGTGCCAGCAGCCGGGGACCCTACGAGCAGTACTTC. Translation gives CASSRGPYEQYF.

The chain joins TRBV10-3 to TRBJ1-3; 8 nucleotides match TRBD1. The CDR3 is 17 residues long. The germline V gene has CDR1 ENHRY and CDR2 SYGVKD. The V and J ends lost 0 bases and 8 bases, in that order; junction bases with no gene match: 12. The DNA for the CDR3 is TGTGCCATCAGTGAGTCGATTGTGGACAGGGATCGCGACACCATATATTTT. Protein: CAISESIVDRDRDTIYF.

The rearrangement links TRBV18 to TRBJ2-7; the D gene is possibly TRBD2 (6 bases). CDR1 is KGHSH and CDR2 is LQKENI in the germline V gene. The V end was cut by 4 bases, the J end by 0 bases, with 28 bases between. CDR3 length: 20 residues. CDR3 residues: CASSRLAARAGRGTSYEQYF. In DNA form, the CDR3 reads TGTGCCAGCTCACGCCTGGCGGCCAGGGCGGGGAGAGGGACCTCCTACGAGCAGTACTTC.

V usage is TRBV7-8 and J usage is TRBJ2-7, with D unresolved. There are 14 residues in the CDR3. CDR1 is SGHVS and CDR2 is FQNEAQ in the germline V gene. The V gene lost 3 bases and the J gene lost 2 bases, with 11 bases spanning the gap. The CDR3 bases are TGTGCCAGCAGCTTGGGCAGGTGGGCCTACGAGCAGTACTTC. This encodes CASSLGRWAYEQYF.

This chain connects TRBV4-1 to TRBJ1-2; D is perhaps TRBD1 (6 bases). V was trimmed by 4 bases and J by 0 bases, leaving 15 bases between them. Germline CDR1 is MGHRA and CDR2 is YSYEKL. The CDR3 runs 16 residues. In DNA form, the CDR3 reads TGCGCCAGCAGCCGGCGTACAGGGATAGCTAACTATGGCTACACCTTC. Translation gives CASSRRTGIANYGYTF.

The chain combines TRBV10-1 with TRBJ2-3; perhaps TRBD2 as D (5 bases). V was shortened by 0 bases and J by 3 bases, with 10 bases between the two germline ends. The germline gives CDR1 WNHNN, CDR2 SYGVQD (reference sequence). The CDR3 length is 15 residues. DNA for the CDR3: TGCGCCAGCAGTGAGTCGCAGGAGGTTACAGATACGCAGTATTTT. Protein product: CASSESQEVTDTQYF.

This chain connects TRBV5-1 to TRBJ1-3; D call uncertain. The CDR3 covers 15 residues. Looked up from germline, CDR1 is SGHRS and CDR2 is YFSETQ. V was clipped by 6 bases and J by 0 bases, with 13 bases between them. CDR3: CASTTEGSSGNTIYF. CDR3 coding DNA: TGCGCCAGCACGACTGAAGGGAGCTCTGGAAACACCATATATTTT. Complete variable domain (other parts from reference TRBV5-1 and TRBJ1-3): KAGVTQTPRYLIKTRGQQVTLSCSPISGHRSVSWYQQTPGQGLQFLFEYFSETQRNKGNFPGRFSGRQFSNSRSEMNVSTLELGDSALYLCASTTEGSSGNTIYFGEGSWLTVV.

Written as DNA, the CDR3 is TGTGCCAGCACCACAGGGTCGAGGGATGAAGCTTTCTTT. Translated: CASTTGSRDEAFF. V gene TRBV28 combines with J gene TRBJ1-1; possibly TRBD1 for D (6 bases). V was shortened by 7 bases and J by 7 bases, with 16 bases between the two germline ends. The V gene's germline CDR1 is MDHEN and CDR2 SYDVKM. The CDR3 sequence is 13 residues long.